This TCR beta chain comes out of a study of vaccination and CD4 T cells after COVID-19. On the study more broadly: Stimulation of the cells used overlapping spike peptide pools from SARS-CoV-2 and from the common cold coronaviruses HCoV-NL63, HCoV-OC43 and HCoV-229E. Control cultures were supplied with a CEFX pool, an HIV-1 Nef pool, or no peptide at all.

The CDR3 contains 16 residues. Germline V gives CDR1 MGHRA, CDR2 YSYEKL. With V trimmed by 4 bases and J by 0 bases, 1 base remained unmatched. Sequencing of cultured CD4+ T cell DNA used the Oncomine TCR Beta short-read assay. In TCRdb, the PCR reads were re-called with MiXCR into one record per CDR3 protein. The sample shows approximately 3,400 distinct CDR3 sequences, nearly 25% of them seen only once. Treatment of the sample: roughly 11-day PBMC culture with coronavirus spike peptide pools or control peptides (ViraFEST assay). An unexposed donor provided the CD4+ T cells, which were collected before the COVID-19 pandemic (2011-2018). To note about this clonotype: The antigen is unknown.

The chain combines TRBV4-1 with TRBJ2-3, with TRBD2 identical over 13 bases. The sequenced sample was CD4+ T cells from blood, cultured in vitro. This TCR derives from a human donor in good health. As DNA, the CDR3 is TGCGCCAGCAGCCTGACTAGCGGGGGGAGCACAGATACGCAGTATTTT. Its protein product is CASSLTSGGSTDTQYF.